This T cell receptor (beta chain) was recorded in a study of T-cell reconstitution after alpha-beta-depleted transplantation in children. Construction of the TCRbeta library involved unique molecular identifiers. From the PCR reads, TCRdb called clonotypes with MiXCR, one entry per CDR3 protein. The table has 440,000 or so distinct CDR3 sequences, 11% seen once. CDR1 is LNHDA, CDR2 SQIVND, per germline (reference sequence). CDR3 length: 15 residues. Trimming cost V 5 bases and J 3 bases, with 14 bases left between them. In its sample, this clonotype was seen a few times. The chain has TRBV19 and TRBJ2-1, with D perhaps given as TRBD1 or TRBD2 (6 bases each). This sample comprised PBMCs from the stem cell graft donor, obtained from the stem cell graft. The clonotype originates from a human donor who donated a stem cell graft to a child with acute myeloid leukemia. The CDR3 coding sequence is TGTGCCAGTAGTCCACAGGGCGGGGTCTACAATGAGCAGTTCTTC. Its translation is CASSPQGGVYNEQFF.